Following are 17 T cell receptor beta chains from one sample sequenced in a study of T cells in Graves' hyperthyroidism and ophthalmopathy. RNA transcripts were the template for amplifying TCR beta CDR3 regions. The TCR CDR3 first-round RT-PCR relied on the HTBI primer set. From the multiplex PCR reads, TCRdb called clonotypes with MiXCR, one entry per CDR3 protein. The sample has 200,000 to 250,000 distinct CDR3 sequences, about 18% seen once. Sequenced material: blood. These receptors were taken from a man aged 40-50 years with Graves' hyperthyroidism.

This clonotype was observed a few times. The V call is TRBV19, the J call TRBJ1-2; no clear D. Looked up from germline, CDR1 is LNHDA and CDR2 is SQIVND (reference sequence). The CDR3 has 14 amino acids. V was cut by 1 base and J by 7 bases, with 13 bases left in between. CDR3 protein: CASSIVGRSTGYTF. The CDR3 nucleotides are TGTGCCAGTAGTATAGTAGGGAGAAGTACTGGCTACACCTTC.

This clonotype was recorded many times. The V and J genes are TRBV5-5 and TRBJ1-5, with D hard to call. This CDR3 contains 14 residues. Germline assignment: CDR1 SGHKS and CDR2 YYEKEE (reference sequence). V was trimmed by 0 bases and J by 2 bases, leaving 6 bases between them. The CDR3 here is CASSLERGNQPQHF. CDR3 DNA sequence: TGTGCCAGCAGCTTGGAGAGGGGCAATCAGCCCCAGCATTTT.

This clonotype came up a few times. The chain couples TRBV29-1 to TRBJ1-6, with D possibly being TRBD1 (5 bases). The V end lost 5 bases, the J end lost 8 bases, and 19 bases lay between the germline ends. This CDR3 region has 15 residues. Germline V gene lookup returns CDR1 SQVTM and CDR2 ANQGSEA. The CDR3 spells CSVRPYGTDDSPLHF. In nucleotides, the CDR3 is TGCAGCGTTCGACCTTACGGGACCGATGATTCACCCCTCCACTTT. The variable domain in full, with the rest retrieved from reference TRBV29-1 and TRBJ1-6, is SAVISQKPSRDICQRGTSLTIQCQVDSQVTMMFWYRQQPGQSLTLIATANQGSEATYESGFVIDKFPISRPNLTFSTLTVSNMSPEDSSIYLCSVRPYGTDDSPLHFGNGTRLTVT.

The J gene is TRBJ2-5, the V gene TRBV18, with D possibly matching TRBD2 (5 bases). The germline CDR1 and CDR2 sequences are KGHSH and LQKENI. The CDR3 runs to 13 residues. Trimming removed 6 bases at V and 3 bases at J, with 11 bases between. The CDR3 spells CASSRGEEETQYF. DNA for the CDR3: TGTGCCAGCTCCCGGGGAGAGGAAGAGACCCAGTACTTC.

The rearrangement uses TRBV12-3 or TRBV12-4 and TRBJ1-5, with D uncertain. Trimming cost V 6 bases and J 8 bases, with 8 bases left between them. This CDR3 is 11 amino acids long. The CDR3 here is CASRDREPQHF. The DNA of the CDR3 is TGTGCCAGCAGGGATAGAGAGCCCCAGCATTTT.

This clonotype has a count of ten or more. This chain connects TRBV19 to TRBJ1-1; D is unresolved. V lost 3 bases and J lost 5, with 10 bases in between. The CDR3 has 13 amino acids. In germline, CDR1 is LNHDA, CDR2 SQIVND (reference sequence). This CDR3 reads CASSIGVWTEAFF. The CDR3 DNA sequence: TGTGCCAGTAGTATCGGAGTCTGGACTGAAGCTTTCTTT.

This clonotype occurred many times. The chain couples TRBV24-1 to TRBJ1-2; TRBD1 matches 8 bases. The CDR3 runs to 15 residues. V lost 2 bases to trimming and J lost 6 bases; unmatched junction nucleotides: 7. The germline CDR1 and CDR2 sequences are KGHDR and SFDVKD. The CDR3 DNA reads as TGTGCCACCAGTGATTCGGGGCAGGGGGCGCATGGCTACACCTTC. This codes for CATSDSGQGAHGYTF.

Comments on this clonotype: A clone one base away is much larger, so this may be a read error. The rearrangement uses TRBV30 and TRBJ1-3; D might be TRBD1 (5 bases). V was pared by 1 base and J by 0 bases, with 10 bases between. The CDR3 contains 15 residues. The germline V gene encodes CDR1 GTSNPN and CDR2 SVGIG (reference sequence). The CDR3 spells CAWSGQRNSGNTIYF. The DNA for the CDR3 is TGTGCCTGGAGTGGACAGAGAAACTCTGGAAACACCATATATTTT.

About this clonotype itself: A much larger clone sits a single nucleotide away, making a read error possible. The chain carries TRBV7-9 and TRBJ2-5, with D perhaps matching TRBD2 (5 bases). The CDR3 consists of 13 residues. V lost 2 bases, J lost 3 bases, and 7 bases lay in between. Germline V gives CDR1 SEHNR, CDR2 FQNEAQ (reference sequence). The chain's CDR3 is CASSLFGKETQYF. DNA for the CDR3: TGTGCCAGCAGCTTATTCGGGAAAGAGACCCAGTACTTC. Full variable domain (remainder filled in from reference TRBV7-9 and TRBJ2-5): DTGVSQNPRHKITKRGQNVTFRCDPISEHNRLYWYRQTLGQGPEFLTYFQNEAQLEKSRLLSDRFSAERPKGSFSTLEIQRTEQGDSAMYLCASSLFGKETQYFGPGTRLLVL.

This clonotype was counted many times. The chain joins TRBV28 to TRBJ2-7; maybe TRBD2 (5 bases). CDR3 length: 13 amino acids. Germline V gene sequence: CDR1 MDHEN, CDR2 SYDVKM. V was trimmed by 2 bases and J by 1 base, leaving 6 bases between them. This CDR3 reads CASSLGRSYEQYF. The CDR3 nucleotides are TGTGCCAGCAGTTTAGGGAGATCCTACGAGCAGTACTTC.

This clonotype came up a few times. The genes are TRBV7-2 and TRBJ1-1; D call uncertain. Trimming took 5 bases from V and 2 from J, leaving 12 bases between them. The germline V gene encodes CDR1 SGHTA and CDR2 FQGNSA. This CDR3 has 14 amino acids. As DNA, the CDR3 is TGTGCCAGCAGCCTATATGAGGGCAACACTGAAGCTTTCTTT. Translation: CASSLYEGNTEAFF.

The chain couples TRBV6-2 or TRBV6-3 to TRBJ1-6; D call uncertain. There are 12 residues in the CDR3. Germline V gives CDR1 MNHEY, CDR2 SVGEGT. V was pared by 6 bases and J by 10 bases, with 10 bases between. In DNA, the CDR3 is TGTGCCAGCAGCTGGGGTTCGTCACCCCTCCACTTT. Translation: CASSWGSSPLHF.

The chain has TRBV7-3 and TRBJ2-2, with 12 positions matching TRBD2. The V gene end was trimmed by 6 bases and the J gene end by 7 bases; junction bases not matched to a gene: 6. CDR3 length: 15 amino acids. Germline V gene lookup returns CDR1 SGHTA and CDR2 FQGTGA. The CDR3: CASRRLAGEVGELFF. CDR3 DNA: TGTGCCAGCAGACGACTAGCGGGAGAGGTCGGGGAGCTGTTTTTT.

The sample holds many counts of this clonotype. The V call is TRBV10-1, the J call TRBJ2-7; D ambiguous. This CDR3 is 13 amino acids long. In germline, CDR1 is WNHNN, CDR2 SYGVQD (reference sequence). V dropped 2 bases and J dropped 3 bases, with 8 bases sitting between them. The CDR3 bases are TGCGCCAGCAGTGAGGGTCCGCTCTACGAGCAGTACTTC. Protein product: CASSEGPLYEQYF.

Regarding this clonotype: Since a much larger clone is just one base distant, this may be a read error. The CDR3 DNA is TGTGGCAGCAGTCCCCCCCGAACAGGGGACAACACCGGGGAGCTGTTTTTT. Translation gives CGSSPPRTGDNTGELFF. The chain is built from TRBV28 and TRBJ2-2; 7 bases agree with TRBD1. This CDR3 is built from 17 residues. CDR1 is MDHEN, CDR2 SYDVKM, per germline. The full variable domain, completed using reference TRBV28 and TRBJ2-2, is DVKVTQSSRYLVKRTGEKVFLECVQDMDHENMFWYRQDPGLGLRLIYFSYDVKMKEKGDIPEGYSVSREKKERFSLILESASTNQTSMYLCGSSPPRTGDNTGELFFGEGSRLTVL.

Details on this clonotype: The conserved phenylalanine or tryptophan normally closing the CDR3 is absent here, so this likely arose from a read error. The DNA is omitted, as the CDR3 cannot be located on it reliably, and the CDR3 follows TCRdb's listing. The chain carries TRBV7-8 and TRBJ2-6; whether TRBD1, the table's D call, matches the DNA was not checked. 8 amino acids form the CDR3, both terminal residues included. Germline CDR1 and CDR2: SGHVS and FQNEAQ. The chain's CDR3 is CASSLSRG.

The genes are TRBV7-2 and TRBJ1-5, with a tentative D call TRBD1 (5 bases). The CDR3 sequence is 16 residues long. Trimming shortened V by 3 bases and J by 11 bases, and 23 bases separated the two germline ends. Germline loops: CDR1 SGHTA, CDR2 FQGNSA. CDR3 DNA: TGTGCCAGCAGCTTTCTCCCTCGGGACTACCTAGGGGCCCAGCATTTT. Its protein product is CASSFLPRDYLGAQHF.